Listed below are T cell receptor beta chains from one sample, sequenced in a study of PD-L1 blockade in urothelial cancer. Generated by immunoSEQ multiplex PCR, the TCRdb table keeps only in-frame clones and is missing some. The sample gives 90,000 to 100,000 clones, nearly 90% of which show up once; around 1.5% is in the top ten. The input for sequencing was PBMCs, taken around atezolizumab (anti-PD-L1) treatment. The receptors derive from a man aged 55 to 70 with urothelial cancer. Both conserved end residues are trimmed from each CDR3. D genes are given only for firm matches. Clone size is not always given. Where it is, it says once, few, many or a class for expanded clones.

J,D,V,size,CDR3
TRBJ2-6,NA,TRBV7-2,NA,ASSILLSSGANVLT
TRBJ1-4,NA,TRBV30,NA,AWSGSAREKLF
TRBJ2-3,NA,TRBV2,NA,ASRPREYTQY
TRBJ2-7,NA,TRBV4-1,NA,ASSPTPGDRAYEQY
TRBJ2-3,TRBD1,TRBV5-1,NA,ASSTDRASTDTQY
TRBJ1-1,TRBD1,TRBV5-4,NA,ASSPGTGGHTEAF
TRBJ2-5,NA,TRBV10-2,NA,ASSEDWRIETQY
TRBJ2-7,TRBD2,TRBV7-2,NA,ASSLVASGGNYEQY
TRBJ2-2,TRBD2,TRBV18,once,ASSPPSSGSTGELF
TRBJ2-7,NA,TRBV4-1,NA,ASSQDYSWEQY
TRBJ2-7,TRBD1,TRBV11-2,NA,ASSFPGQRVSWY
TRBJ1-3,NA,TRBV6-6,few,ASSQAGGGNTIY
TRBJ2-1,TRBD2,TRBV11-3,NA,ASSRASGGVIEQF
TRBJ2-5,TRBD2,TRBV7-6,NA,ASSFGLAGGQGTQY
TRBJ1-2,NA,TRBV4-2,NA,ASSQGIEVSYT
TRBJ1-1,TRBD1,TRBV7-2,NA,ASSLQGAASTEAF
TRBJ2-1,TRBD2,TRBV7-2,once,ASSPSGSSYNEQF
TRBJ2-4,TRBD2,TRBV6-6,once,ASSRLAGGIPNIQY
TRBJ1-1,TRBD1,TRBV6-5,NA,ASRVTGVGNTEAF
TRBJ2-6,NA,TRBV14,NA,ASSQEGGFARSGANVLT
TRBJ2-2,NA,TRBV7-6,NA,ASSLTLEVGSGELF
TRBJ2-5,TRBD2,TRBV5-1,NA,ASSLSGTGETQY
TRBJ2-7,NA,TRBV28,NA,ASRGRMSGLYEQY
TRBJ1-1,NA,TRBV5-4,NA,ASTDTGNTEAF
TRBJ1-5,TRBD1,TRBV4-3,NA,ASSQGQGEQPQH
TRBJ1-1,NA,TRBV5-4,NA,ASRSQTGNTEAF
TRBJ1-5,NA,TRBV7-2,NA,ASSLNYGRGNQPQH
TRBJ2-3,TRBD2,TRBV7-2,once,ASSLRAGGQADTQY
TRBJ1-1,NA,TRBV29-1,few,SVSGPGEAF
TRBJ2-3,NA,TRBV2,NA,ASSAQVPTDTQY
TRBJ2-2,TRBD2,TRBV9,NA,ASSFGLAGETGELF
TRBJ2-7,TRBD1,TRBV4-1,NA,ASSYESGQGFEQY
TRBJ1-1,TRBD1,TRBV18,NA,ASSGQGQVTEAF
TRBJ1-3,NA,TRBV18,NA,ASSPPTDSGNTIY
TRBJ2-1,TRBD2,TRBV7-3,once,ASSLTGTPIAGEGGNEQF
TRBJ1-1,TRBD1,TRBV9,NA,ANSSGTGDAANTEAF
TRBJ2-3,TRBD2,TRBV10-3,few,AISESVASGSTDTQY
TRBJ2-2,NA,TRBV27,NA,ASSYRVTNTGELF
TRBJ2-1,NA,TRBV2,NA,ASMETRSNEQF
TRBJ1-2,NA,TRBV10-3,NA,AMAPGGDYGYT
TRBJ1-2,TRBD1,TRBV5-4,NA,ASSMRTGGLEYGYT
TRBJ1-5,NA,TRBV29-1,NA,SVGENSNQPQH